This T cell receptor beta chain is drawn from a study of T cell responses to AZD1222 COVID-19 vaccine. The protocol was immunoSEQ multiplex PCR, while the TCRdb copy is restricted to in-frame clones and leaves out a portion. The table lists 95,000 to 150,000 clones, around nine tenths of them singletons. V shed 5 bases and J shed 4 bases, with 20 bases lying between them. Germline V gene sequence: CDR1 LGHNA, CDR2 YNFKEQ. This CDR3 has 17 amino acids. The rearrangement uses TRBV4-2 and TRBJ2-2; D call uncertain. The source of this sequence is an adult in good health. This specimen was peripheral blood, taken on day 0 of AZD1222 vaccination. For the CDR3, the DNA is TGTGCCAGCAGCTCCCCGACTTCACCTCAATTCACCGGGGAGCTGTTTTTT. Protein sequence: CASSSPTSPQFTGELFF.